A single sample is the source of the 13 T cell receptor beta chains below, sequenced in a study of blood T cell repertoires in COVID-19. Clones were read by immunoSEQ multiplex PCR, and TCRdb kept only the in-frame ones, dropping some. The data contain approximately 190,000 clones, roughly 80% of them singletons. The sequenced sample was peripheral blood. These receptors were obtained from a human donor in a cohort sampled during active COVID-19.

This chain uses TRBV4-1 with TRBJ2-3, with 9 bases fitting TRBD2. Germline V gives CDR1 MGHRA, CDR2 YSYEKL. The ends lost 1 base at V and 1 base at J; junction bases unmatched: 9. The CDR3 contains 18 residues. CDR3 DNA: TGCGCCAGCAGCCAAGTGACCGGGACTAGCCCTCGCACAGATACGCAGTATTTT. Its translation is CASSQVTGTSPRTDTQYF.

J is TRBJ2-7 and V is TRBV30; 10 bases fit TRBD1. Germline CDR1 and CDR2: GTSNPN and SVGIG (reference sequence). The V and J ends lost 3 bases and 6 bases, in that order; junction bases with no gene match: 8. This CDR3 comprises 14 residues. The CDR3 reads CAWSSDRGRPEQYF. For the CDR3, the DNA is TGTGCCTGGAGCTCCGACAGGGGGCGACCCGAGCAGTACTTC.

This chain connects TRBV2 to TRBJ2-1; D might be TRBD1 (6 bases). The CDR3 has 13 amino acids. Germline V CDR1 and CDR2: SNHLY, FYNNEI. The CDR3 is CQTHRAINNEQFF. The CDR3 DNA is TGTCAAACCCACAGGGCCATAAACAATGAGCAGTTCTTC.

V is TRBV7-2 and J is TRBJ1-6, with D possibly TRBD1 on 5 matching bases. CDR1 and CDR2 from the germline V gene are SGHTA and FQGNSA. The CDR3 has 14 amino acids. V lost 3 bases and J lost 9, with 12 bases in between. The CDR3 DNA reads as TGTGCCAGCAGCTTTTCAGGGCCGGGTTCACCCCTCCACTTT. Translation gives CASSFSGPGSPLHF.

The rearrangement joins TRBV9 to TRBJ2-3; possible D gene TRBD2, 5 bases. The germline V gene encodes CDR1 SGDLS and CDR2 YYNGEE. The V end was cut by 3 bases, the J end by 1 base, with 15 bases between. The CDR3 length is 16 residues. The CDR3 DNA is TGTGCCAGCAGCGGGTATCGGGATCCCGGCACAGATACGCAGTATTTT. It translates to CASSGYRDPGTDTQYF.

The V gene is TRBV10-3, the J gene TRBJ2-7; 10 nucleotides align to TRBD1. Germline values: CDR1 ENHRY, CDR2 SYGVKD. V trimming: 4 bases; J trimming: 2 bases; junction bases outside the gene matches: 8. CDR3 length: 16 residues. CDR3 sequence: CAISGLPGQGTYEQYF. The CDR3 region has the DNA TGTGCCATCAGTGGACTCCCGGGACAGGGGACCTACGAGCAGTACTTC.

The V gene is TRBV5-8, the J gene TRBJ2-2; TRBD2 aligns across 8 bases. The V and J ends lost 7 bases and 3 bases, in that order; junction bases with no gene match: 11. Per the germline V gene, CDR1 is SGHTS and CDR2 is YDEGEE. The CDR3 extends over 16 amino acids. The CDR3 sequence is CASGPRAGGHTGELFF. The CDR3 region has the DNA TGTGCCAGCGGCCCTAGGGCGGGGGGCCACACCGGGGAGCTGTTTTTT. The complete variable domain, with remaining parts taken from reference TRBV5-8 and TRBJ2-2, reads EAGVTQSPTHLIKTRGQQATLRCSPISGHTSVYWYQQALGLGLQFLLWYDEGEERNRGNFPPRFSGRQFPNYSSELNVNALELEDSALYLCASGPRAGGHTGELFFGEGSRLTVL.

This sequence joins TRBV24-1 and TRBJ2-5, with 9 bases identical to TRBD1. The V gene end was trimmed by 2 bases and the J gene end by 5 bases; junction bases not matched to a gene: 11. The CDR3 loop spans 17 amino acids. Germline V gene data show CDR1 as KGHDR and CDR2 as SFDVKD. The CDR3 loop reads CATSDSTRDRAWETQYF. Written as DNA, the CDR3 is TGTGCCACCAGTGATTCGACCCGGGACAGGGCATGGGAGACCCAGTACTTC.

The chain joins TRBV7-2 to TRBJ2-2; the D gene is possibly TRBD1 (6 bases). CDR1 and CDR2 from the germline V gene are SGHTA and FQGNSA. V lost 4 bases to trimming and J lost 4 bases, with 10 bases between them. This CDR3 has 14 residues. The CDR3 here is CASSSGVITGELFF. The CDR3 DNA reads TGTGCCAGCAGCTCAGGGGTCATCACCGGGGAGCTGTTTTTT. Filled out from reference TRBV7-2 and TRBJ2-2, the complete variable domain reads GAGVSQSPSNKVTEKGKDVELRCDPISGHTALYWYRQSLGQGLEFLIYFQGNSAPDKSGLPSDRFSAERTGGSVSTLTIQRTQQEDSAVYLCASSSGVITGELFFGEGSRLTVL.

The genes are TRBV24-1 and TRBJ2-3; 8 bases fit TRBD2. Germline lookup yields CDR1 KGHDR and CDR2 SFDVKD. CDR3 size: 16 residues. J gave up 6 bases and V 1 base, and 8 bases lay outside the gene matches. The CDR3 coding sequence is TGTGCCACCAGTGATTTTAGCGGGGAAGGTTCTGATACGCAGTATTTT. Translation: CATSDFSGEGSDTQYF.

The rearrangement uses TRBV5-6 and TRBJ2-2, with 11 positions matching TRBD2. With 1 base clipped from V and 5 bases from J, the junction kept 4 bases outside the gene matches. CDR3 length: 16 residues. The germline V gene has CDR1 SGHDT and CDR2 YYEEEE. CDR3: CASSLRLAGQTGELFF. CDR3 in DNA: TGTGCCAGCAGCTTGCGACTAGCGGGACAAACCGGGGAGCTGTTTTTT.

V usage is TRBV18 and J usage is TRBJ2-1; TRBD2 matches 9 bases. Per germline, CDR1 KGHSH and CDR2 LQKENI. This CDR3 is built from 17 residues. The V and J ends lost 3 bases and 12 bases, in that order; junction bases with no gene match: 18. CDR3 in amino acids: CASSPSGGSGRRESQFF. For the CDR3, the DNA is TGTGCCAGCTCACCGTCCGGGGGTAGCGGGAGAAGGGAGTCGCAGTTCTTC.

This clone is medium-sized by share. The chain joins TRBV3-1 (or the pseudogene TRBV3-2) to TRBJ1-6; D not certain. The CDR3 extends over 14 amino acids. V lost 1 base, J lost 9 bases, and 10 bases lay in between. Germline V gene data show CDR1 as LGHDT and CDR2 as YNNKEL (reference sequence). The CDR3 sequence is CASSQAGRASPLHF. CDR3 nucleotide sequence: TGTGCCAGCAGCCAAGCTGGGAGGGCTTCACCCCTCCACTTT.